The next 24 T cell receptor beta chains were all read from a single sample in a study of a mutant IDH1 vaccine in newly diagnosed glioma. Antigens for these TCRs are unknown. The time point here: week 47, end of study. Topical imiquimod was applied with each vaccine dose, which held 300 ug of mutant IDH1 20-mer peptide. Some clones are missing from TCRdb's copy, which holds only in-frame ones; the method was immunoSEQ multiplex PCR. The sample contains tens of thousands of clones, around 82% of which appear only once. The sequenced sample was PBMCs, obtained from a glioma patient whose treatment included an IDH1 peptide vaccine. Receptors originate from a man between 18 and 29 years old with glioma. Some clones in this sample may be carry-over from other donors' samples.

The genes are TRBV7-9 and TRBJ2-7; D might be TRBD2 (5 bases). The CDR3 length is 13 residues. V was cut by 1 base and J by 3 bases, with 7 bases left in between. Germline values: CDR1 SEHNR, CDR2 FQNEAQ (reference sequence). The CDR3 DNA reads TGTGCCAGCAGCTTAGAGACTAACTACGAGCAGTACTTC. It codes for CASSLETNYEQYF.

This sequence joins TRBV10-3 and TRBJ1-2, with D unclear. CDR1 is ENHRY, CDR2 SYGVKD, per germline. This CDR3 has 12 residues. V was shortened by 3 bases and J by 5 bases, with 7 bases between the two germline ends. The CDR3 sequence: CAISDNPYGYTF. Written as DNA, the CDR3 is TGTGCCATCAGTGACAATCCTTATGGCTACACCTTC.

This rearrangement joins TRBV6-5 to TRBJ1-4, with D perhaps TRBD1 (5 bases). The CDR3 is made up of 14 amino acids. V lost 2 bases, J lost 5 bases, and 9 bases lay in between. Per the germline V gene, CDR1 is MNHEY and CDR2 is SVGAGI. The chain's CDR3 is CASSYEPGNEKLFF. CDR3 nucleotide sequence: TGTGCCAGCAGTTACGAGCCAGGGAATGAAAAACTGTTTTTT.

The gene calls are TRBV7-2 and TRBJ2-1; weak D call: TRBD1 (6 bases). The CDR3 totals 15 residues. Trimming cost V 5 bases and J 6 bases, with 17 bases left between them. The germline CDR1 and CDR2 sequences are SGHTA and FQGNSA. The CDR3 reads CASSVPGTNPNEQFF. CDR3 bases: TGTGCCAGCAGCGTCCCCGGGACAAATCCCAATGAGCAGTTCTTC.

This clone was seen a few times. J is TRBJ2-5 and V is TRBV14, with 9 bases identical to TRBD1. CDR3 size: 16 residues. CDR1 is SGHDN and CDR2 is FVKESK in the germline V gene. J gave up 5 bases and V 2 bases, and 9 bases lay outside the gene matches. CDR3 sequence: CASSQLQGASGETQYF. The CDR3 bases are TGTGCCAGCAGCCAACTACAGGGGGCGTCGGGGGAGACCCAGTACTTC.

This chain connects TRBV19 to TRBJ2-7; D may match TRBD1 or TRBD2 (6 bases each). CDR1 is LNHDA, CDR2 SQIVND, per germline (reference sequence). V was cut by 6 bases and J by 6 bases, with 21 bases left in between. The CDR3 has 15 amino acids. The CDR3 coding sequence is TGTGCCAGTAGCTCCGCGGGACACCCTGGGGCCGAGCAGTACTTC. Residues: CASSSAGHPGAEQYF.

The CDR3 is CASRPPGQGVSYTF. CDR3 DNA sequence: TGTGCCAGCAGGCCACCGGGACAGGGGGTCAGCTACACCTTC. The chain recombines TRBV6-5 with TRBJ1-2, with 11 bases fitting TRBD1. CDR3 length: 14 residues. Germline values: CDR1 MNHEY, CDR2 SVGAGI. The junction had 9 bases not matched to a gene; V was cut back by 6 bases and J by 9 bases.

J is TRBJ2-5 and V is TRBV20-1; the D is unclear. V was shortened by 5 bases and J by 5 bases, with 9 bases between the two germline ends. The CDR3 runs to 11 residues. From germline, CDR1 is DFQATT and CDR2 SNEGSKA (reference sequence). CDR3 bases: TGCAGTGCTCGATCTCTGGAGACCCAGTACTTC. Amino acids: CSARSLETQYF.

This clone was observed a single time. The chain recombines TRBV18 with TRBJ2-7, with 8 bases fitting TRBD2. Unmatched junction bases numbered 10, after V lost 4 bases and J lost 2 bases. The CDR3 sequence is 16 residues long. Per the germline V gene, CDR1 is KGHSH and CDR2 is LQKENI. The CDR3 sequence is CASSQIAGTTPYEQYF. The CDR3 nucleotides read TGTGCCAGCTCACAGATAGCGGGGACAACTCCCTACGAGCAGTACTTC.

The chain links TRBV6-4 to TRBJ1-1; D uncertain. Germline V lookup: CDR1 MRHNA, CDR2 SNTAGT. V was clipped by 9 bases and J by 1 base, with 12 bases between them. This CDR3 has 13 amino acids. The CDR3 protein is CARPVVANTEAFF. The CDR3 bases are TGTGCCAGACCGGTCGTAGCGAACACTGAAGCTTTCTTT.

The chain links TRBV11-2 to TRBJ2-7, with D unresolved. V lost 0 bases and J 6 bases, leaving 9 bases between the germline ends. CDR3 length: 13 residues. The germline V gene has CDR1 SGHAT and CDR2 FQNNGV. In DNA, the CDR3 is TGTGCCAGCAGCTTAGATTACCTTAGCGAGCAGTACTTC. This gives the protein CASSLDYLSEQYF.

This clone showed up just a few times. V is TRBV21-1 and J is TRBJ1-1; whether TRBD1, the table's D call, matches the DNA was not checked. TRBV21-1 constitutes a pseudogene. The CDR3 consists of 15 residues. For the CDR3, the DNA is TGTGCCAGCAGCAAAGCCCCCCAGGGGGACGGTGAAGCTTTCTTT. It translates to CASSKAPQGDGEAFF.

This clone turned up a few times. In nucleotides, the CDR3 is TGTGCCAGCAGTTCGACAGCTAGCAATCAGCCCCAGCATTTT. This codes for CASSSTASNQPQHF. This sequence joins TRBV27 and TRBJ1-5; possible D gene TRBD1, 5 bases. Deletions cut 4 bases from V and 0 bases from J, with 7 bases between. The CDR3 covers 14 residues. Germline V gives CDR1 MNHEY, CDR2 SMNVEV (reference sequence).

As to this clone: The junction differs from germline at one of its ends, possibly a read error. This chain joins TRBV7-7 and TRBJ2-5, with 13 bases lining up with TRBD2. The germline CDR1 and CDR2 sequences are SSHAT and FNYEAQ (reference sequence). The CDR3 runs to 15 residues. The CDR3 nucleotides are TGTGCTAGCAGCCCGGGACTAGCGGGGAAAGAGACCCAGTACTTC. The encoded protein is CASSPGLAGKETQYF.

The rearrangement uses TRBV29-1 and TRBJ1-1; 8 positions match TRBD1. The CDR3 has 13 residues. Germline CDR1 is SQVTM and CDR2 is ANQGSEA. V shed 1 base, J shed 6 bases, and the junction held 4 bases outside the gene matches. In DNA form, the CDR3 reads TGCAGCGTTGAAGGGACAGGGTACCCTGAAGCTTTCTTT. This encodes CSVEGTGYPEAFF.

V is TRBV2 and J is TRBJ1-2; 7 bases are a match to TRBD1. The CDR3 sequence is 14 residues long. Germline values: CDR1 SNHLY, CDR2 FYNNEI. J was trimmed by 7 bases and V by 2 bases; bases with no gene match: 7. This CDR3 reads CASSEQNRGGGYTF. The CDR3 DNA reads as TGTGCCAGCAGTGAACAGAACAGGGGAGGTGGCTACACCTTC.

J is TRBJ2-5 and V is TRBV5-1; D might be TRBD1 (7 bases). In germline, CDR1 is SGHRS, CDR2 YFSETQ. CDR3 length: 15 amino acids. V lost 3 bases to trimming and J lost 5 bases, with 17 bases between them. The CDR3 nucleotides are TGCGCCAGCAGCTCGCAGGGGGGCCTCGGGGAGACCCAGTACTTC. It codes for CASSSQGGLGETQYF. The whole variable domain, filled in from reference TRBV5-1 and TRBJ2-5, reads KAGVTQTPRYLIKTRGQQVTLSCSPISGHRSVSWYQQTPGQGLQFLFEYFSETQRNKGNFPGRFSGRQFSNSRSEMNVSTLELGDSALYLCASSSQGGLGETQYFGPGTRLLVL.

The J gene is TRBJ1-3, the V gene TRBV29-1, with 7 bases fitting TRBD1. This CDR3 has 14 residues. Trimming took 4 bases from V and 0 from J; bases not matched to a gene: 3. Per the germline V gene, CDR1 is SQVTM and CDR2 is ANQGSEA. CDR3 protein: CSVARTGSGNTIYF. Written as DNA, the CDR3 is TGCAGCGTTGCGAGGACAGGCTCTGGAAACACCATATATTTT. The full variable domain, with the rest looked up from reference TRBV29-1 and TRBJ1-3, is SAVISQKPSRDICQRGTSLTIQCQVDSQVTMMFWYRQQPGQSLTLIATANQGSEATYESGFVIDKFPISRPNLTFSTLTVSNMSPEDSSIYLCSVARTGSGNTIYFGEGSWLTVV.

The chain carries TRBV5-8 and TRBJ2-6, with D perhaps matching TRBD1 (6 bases). The V end lost 3 bases, the J end lost 4 bases, and 14 bases lay between the germline ends. Germline CDR1 SGHTS, CDR2 YDEGEE. The CDR3 runs to 16 residues. The CDR3 DNA reads TGTGCCAGCAGCTACTCAACAGGGCAAGGGGCCAACGTCCTGACTTTC. This gives the protein CASSYSTGQGANVLTF.

The rearrangement uses TRBV11-2 and TRBJ1-1, with D perhaps TRBD1 (5 bases). The germline V gene has CDR1 SGHAT and CDR2 FQNNGV. V was clipped by 4 bases and J by 1 base, with 13 bases between them. This CDR3 spans 15 amino acids. CDR3 amino acids: CASSWERGPNTEAFF. The CDR3 nucleotides read TGTGCCAGCAGCTGGGAGAGGGGCCCGAACACTGAAGCTTTCTTT.

This clone was detected once. The chain employs TRBV7-9 and TRBJ2-2, with D perhaps TRBD1 (6 bases). Looked up from germline, CDR1 is SEHNR and CDR2 is FQNEAQ (reference sequence). With 5 bases removed from V and 6 bases from J, the gap between germline ends came to 16 bases. The CDR3 consists of 15 residues. The CDR3 coding sequence is TGTGCCAGCAGCCCCTGGGGGCGCGTTGCCGGGGAGCTGTTTTTT. It codes for CASSPWGRVAGELFF.

The CDR3 here is CASSWDRKLYEQYF. In DNA, the CDR3 is TGTGCCAGCAGCTGGGACAGGAAACTGTACGAGCAGTACTTC. This sequence joins TRBV28 and TRBJ2-7; 8 bases are a match to TRBD1. V was pared by 6 bases and J by 4 bases, with 8 bases of the junction left unmatched. Germline V lookup: CDR1 MDHEN, CDR2 SYDVKM. CDR3 length: 14 residues. The variable domain in full, completed from reference TRBV28 and TRBJ2-7, reads DVKVTQSSRYLVKRTGEKVFLECVQDMDHENMFWYRQDPGLGLRLIYFSYDVKMKEKGDIPEGYSVSREKKERFSLILESASTNQTSMYLCASSWDRKLYEQYFGPGTRLTVT.

This clone was seen just once. The V and J genes are TRBV7-9 and TRBJ2-5; D is possibly TRBD1 (6 bases). V lost 1 base and J lost 7, with 22 bases in between. The CDR3 has 17 residues. Germline loops: CDR1 SEHNR, CDR2 FQNEAQ (reference sequence). The chain's CDR3 is CASSLDPGHHPWGTQYF. CDR3 in DNA: TGTGCCAGCAGCTTAGATCCGGGACACCATCCGTGGGGGACCCAGTACTTC.

The gene calls are TRBV15 and TRBJ2-5, with 14 bases fitting TRBD2. Germline loops: CDR1 LNHNV, CDR2 YYDKDF (reference sequence). The trim removed 5 bases at V and 5 bases at J, leaving 7 bases unmatched. CDR3 length: 16 residues. In nucleotides, the CDR3 is TGTGCCACCAGCTCTCGACTAGCGGGAGGGGCTGAGACCCAGTACTTC. Protein product: CATSSRLAGGAETQYF.